This TCR beta chain originates from a study of blood T cells in healthy people across ages. The CDR3 has 14 amino acids. From germline, CDR1 is SNHLY and CDR2 FYNNEI. Sample-barcoded 5' priming and a J-beta primer mix drove a second PCR of about 7 to 12 cycles. No fewer than 2.5 million CDR3-containing paired-end reads came from each sample. One entry per CDR3 protein, called by TCRdb with MiXCR from the 5' RACE reads. The sample records about 970,000 distinct CDR3 sequences, just over 50% being singletons. The chain employs TRBV2 and TRBJ2-4; 7 bases agree with TRBD2. Sequenced: blood. The clonotype comes from a woman aged 55-69 years in good health. CDR3 DNA: TGTGCGCGGTGGGGCGGGAGTATCACAGATACGCAGTACTTC. This sequence encodes CARWGGSITDTQYF.